The 2 T cell receptor beta chains below all came from one sample that was sequenced in a study of T cell responses to AZD1222 COVID-19 vaccine. Repertoires were generated with immunoSEQ multiplex PCR, while TCRdb's copy carries only in-frame clones and drops some. The sample shows approximately 140,000 clones, about 90% of them seen only once. The starting material was peripheral blood, obtained 28 days after the second AZD1222 dose. Receptors originate from an adult who received the AZD1222 COVID-19 vaccine.

This chain uses TRBV12-3 or TRBV12-4 with TRBJ1-2, with D uncertain. This CDR3 spans 12 amino acids. Trimming shortened V by 5 bases and J by 0 bases, and 4 bases separated the two germline ends. In DNA form, the CDR3 reads TGTGCCAGCAGTCCCACTAACTATGGCTACACCTTC. This translates into CASSPTNYGYTF.

This chain connects TRBV19 to TRBJ2-2; 9 positions agree with TRBD1. Germline V lookup: CDR1 LNHDA, CDR2 SQIVND (reference sequence). The CDR3 runs to 13 residues. V shed 7 bases, J shed 6 bases, and the junction held 3 bases outside the gene matches. CDR3 sequence: CASTDRGPGELFF. For the CDR3, the DNA is TGTGCCAGTACGGACAGGGGACCCGGGGAGCTGTTTTTT.